This T cell receptor beta chain came from a study of blood T cells in healthy people across ages. Study outcomes and limitations: The fall in TCR beta diversity per million T cells was roughly linear with age.

Extractions gave at least 6 micrograms of total RNA per sample. A second PCR of about 7 to 12 cycles used a sample-barcoded 5' primer and a J-beta primer mix. Every cDNA molecule carried a tag from a template-switch adaptor bearing 12 random nucleotides. TCRdb reanalysed the 5' RACE reads using MiXCR and keeps one entry per CDR3 protein. The sample contains approximately 1.5 million distinct CDR3 sequences, about 42% of which appear only once. The CDR3 runs 13 residues. Germline V CDR1 and CDR2: SEHNR, FQNEAQ (reference sequence). Trimming left V 9 bases short and J 0 bases short, with 9 bases between. This clonotype was seen ten or more times. Its antigen is currently unknown.

The sequencing sample was made of blood. This sequence joins TRBV7-9 and TRBJ2-1; no clear D. The source is a woman younger than 30 in good health. The CDR3, as DNA: TGTGCCAGTCGCTCGAGCTCCTACAATGAGCAGTTCTTC. This gives the protein CASRSSSYNEQFF.